The TCR beta chain described here comes from a study of blood T cell repertoires in COVID-19. The CDR3 extends over 14 amino acids. The junction had 9 bases not matched to a gene; V was cut back by 7 bases and J by 3 bases. Germline V gives CDR1 MDHEN, CDR2 SYDVKM. TCRdb's table, derived via immunoSEQ multiplex PCR, lists solely in-frame clones and lacks some. The sample lists roughly 370,000 clones, around nine tenths occurring once. The V and J genes are TRBV28 and TRBJ2-7; TRBD1 matches at 7 bases. The receptor comes from a woman between 50 and 59 years old who had recovered from COVID-19. Sequencing was done on a sample of PBMCs or T cells enriched from blood (not recorded which). The CDR3 DNA reads TGTGCCAGCACCCTAGGGGACAGAAACTACGAGCAGTACTTC. It codes for CASTLGDRNYEQYF.